This T cell receptor beta chain emerged from a study of OX40 agonist ivuxolimab in advanced cancers. Overall study context: Patients received intravenous ivuxolimab every 2 weeks at 0.01 to 10 mg/kg. Study-wide results and caveats: Antigen specificity of clonally expanded peripheral T cells was not established.

The V gene's germline CDR1 is KGHSH and CDR2 LQKENI. The CDR3 contains 13 residues. Between the trimmed V and J ends, which lost 0 bases and 7 bases, there was a span of 9 bases. The data were produced by immunoSEQ multiplex PCR, yet TCRdb's version contains in-frame clones alone and is incomplete. The profile shows fewer than 70,000 clones, roughly 82% of them singletons. Notes on this clone: The target antigen is unknown.

The sequence was obtained from an adult with an advanced solid tumor such as melanoma, head and neck, liver or kidney cancer. The sample in question was CD4+ or CD8+ T cells sorted from blood, obtained in a trial of the OX40 agonist ivuxolimab. The chain recombines TRBV18 with TRBJ1-2; a possible D gene is TRBD1 (5 bases). DNA for the CDR3: TGTGCCAGCTCACCACCGGCAGGGATTGGCTACACCTTC. Translation gives CASSPPAGIGYTF.